A selection of T cell receptor beta chains follows, all from one sample in a study of shared clonotypes between healthy human individuals. Assay: immunoSEQ multiplex PCR; the TCRdb copy retains only in-frame clones and omits some. The sample lists some 2,500,000 clones; about 90% were seen once. The sample consisted of naive CD4+ T cells from PBMCs. All receptors come from a man younger than 30 in good health. Some clones in this sample may be carry-over from other donors' samples. Both conserved end residues are part of each CDR3. Fields, in order: J gene, V gene, D gene, CDR3 length, CDR3 protein, CDR3 DNA. D genes are given only for firm matches.

>TRBJ1-5|TRBV4-3|TRBD1|15
CASSPQWDSNQPQHF
TGCGCCAGCAGCCCTCAGTGGGACAGTAATCAGCCCCAGCATTTT
>TRBJ2-1|TRBV7-3|TRBD2|16
CASSLDAGVVSNEQFF
TGTGCCAGCAGCTTAGACGCGGGAGTAGTAAGCAATGAGCAGTTCTTC
>TRBJ2-7|TRBV15|TRBD2|16
CATSRDRGGGTYEQYF
TGTGCCACCAGCAGAGATCGCGGGGGAGGGACCTACGAGCAGTACTTC
>TRBJ2-5|TRBV29-1|-|16
CSVFQGEQIIMETQYF
TGCAGCGTTTTCCAAGGGGAACAGATTATCATGGAGACCCAGTACTTC
>TRBJ2-3|TRBV30|-|15
CAWSVTSRITDTQYF
TGTGCCTGGAGTGTGACATCCCGAATTACGGATACGCAGTATTTT
>TRBJ1-4|TRBV5-1|TRBD1|15
CASSPQGTGLEKLFF
TGCGCCAGCAGCCCGCAGGGGACAGGGCTTGAAAAACTGTTTTTT
>TRBJ2-1|TRBV29-1|-|13
CSAEGPDLGEQFF
TGCAGCGCCGAGGGGCCCGACCTTGGTGAGCAGTTCTTC
>TRBJ2-5|TRBV27|-|16
CASSLRGARHQETQYF
TGTGCCAGCAGTTTAAGAGGGGCCAGACATCAAGAGACCCAGTACTTC
>TRBJ2-1|TRBV7-2|TRBD2|14
CASSPQLAESEQFF
TGTGCCAGCAGCCCGCAACTAGCGGAGAGTGAGCAGTTCTTC
>TRBJ2-1|TRBV6-5|-|11
CASERGPLWFF
TGTGCCAGCGAGAGGGGACCCTTGTGGTTCTTC
>TRBJ1-4|TRBV4-1|-|15
CASSHLDGTDEKLFF
TGCGCCAGCAGCCACCTAGACGGAACAGATGAAAAACTGTTTTTT
>TRBJ1-5|TRBV28|-|18
CASSLIWAAVYSNQPQHF
TGTGCCAGCAGTTTAATTTGGGCAGCTGTCTACAGCAATCAGCCCCAGCATTTT
>TRBJ2-5|TRBV5-1|-|15
CASCDPGQAQETQYF
TGCGCCAGCTGCGATCCGGGACAAGCCCAAGAGACCCAGTACTTC
>TRBJ1-4|TRBV28|-|14
CASTQGGANEKLFF
TGTGCCAGCACCCAGGGTGGCGCTAATGAAAAACTGTTTTTT
>TRBJ1-3|TRBV19|TRBD1|16
CASSIWGQGSGNTIYF
TGTGCCAGTAGTATATGGGGACAGGGGTCCGGAAACACCATATATTTT
>TRBJ1-2|TRBV18|-|13
CASSPGRGYGYTF
TGTGCCAGCTCACCTGGCAGGGGCTATGGCTACACCTTC
>TRBJ1-1|TRBV19|TRBD1|13
CASREDRGTRAFF
TGTGCCAGTAGGGAGGACAGGGGGACTAGAGCTTTCTTT
>TRBJ2-3|TRBV7-3|TRBD1|18
CASSSGTGVPSSTDTQYF
TGTGCCAGCAGCTCCGGGACAGGGGTCCCATCTAGCACAGATACGCAGTATTTT